Below are 21 T cell receptor beta chains sequenced from a single sample in a study of cytomegalovirus exposure and HLA in healthy donors. Profiling relied on immunoSEQ multiplex PCR, and the TCRdb table lists in-frame clones only, not all of them. Of over 150,000 clones listed, more than 65% are singletons. The sample comprised PBMCs. The receptors originated from a woman aged 25 to 39 in good health and CMV-seropositive.

The chain uses TRBV10-3 and TRBJ1-1; no clear D gene. Germline CDR1 ENHRY, CDR2 SYGVKD. The CDR3 has 13 amino acids. With 6 bases removed from V and 2 bases from J, the gap between germline ends came to 10 bases. The chain's CDR3 is CAIRVEINTEAFF. CDR3 sequence (DNA): TGTGCCATCAGGGTGGAGATTAACACTGAAGCTTTCTTT.

V usage is TRBV18 and J usage is TRBJ2-3; D is possibly TRBD2 (5 bases). The CDR3 consists of 15 residues. Trimming pared 3 bases from V and 2 bases from J, leaving 12 bases between. Germline values: CDR1 KGHSH, CDR2 LQKENI. The CDR3 here is CASSPGRGTTDTQYF. CDR3 DNA: TGTGCCAGCTCACCGGGTCGGGGAACCACAGATACGCAGTATTTT.

The CDR3 spells CASSELGRASYNEQFF. The CDR3 DNA reads TGCGCCAGCAGTGAGCTAGGGAGGGCATCCTACAATGAGCAGTTCTTC. The chain uses TRBV10-2 and TRBJ2-1; the match to TRBD2 covers 7 bases. With 2 bases clipped from V and 1 base from J, the junction kept 5 bases outside the gene matches. This CDR3 has 16 residues. CDR1 and CDR2 from the germline V gene are WSHSY and SAAADI.

The chain is built from TRBV20-1 and TRBJ2-5, with D possibly TRBD1 on 6 matching bases. Trimming left V 6 bases short and J 13 bases short, with 15 bases between. Germline lookup yields CDR1 DFQATT and CDR2 SNEGSKA (reference sequence). The CDR3 spans 10 residues. The chain's CDR3 is CSARGSTLYF. The CDR3 DNA reads as TGCAGTGCAAGGGGGTCTACACTGTACTTC.

The chain employs TRBV4-1 and TRBJ1-1; D might be TRBD1 (5 bases). The germline V gene has CDR1 MGHRA and CDR2 YSYEKL. The CDR3 runs to 16 residues. Trimming pared 3 bases from V and 4 bases from J, leaving 18 bases between. This CDR3 reads CASSHQAIGVSTEAFF. DNA for the CDR3: TGCGCCAGCAGCCACCAGGCGATAGGGGTAAGCACTGAAGCTTTCTTT.

The chain uses TRBV30 and TRBJ2-1, with 14 bases identical to TRBD2. The CDR3 is 14 residues long. Germline V gene data show CDR1 as GTSNPN and CDR2 as SVGIG (reference sequence). Losses at the gene ends were 2 bases for V and 7 bases for J; bases not matched to a gene: 1. CDR3 sequence: CAWSRTSGRNEQFF. The DNA of the CDR3 is TGTGCCTGGAGTCGGACTAGCGGGAGGAATGAGCAGTTCTTC.

This clone was observed many times. The chain has TRBV7-6 and TRBJ2-2, with D possibly TRBD1 on 6 matching bases. From germline, CDR1 is SGHVS and CDR2 FNYEAQ. Trimming removed 7 bases from V and 3 bases from J, with 15 bases in between. The CDR3 length is 15 residues. The CDR3 sequence is CASTTGTSHTGELFF. CDR3 coding DNA: TGTGCCAGCACAACCGGGACAAGCCACACCGGGGAGCTGTTTTTT.

This rearrangement joins TRBV27 to TRBJ2-1; TRBD1 matches 9 bases. The germline V gene has CDR1 MNHEY and CDR2 SMNVEV (reference sequence). This CDR3 is 14 amino acids long. The V and J ends lost 7 bases and 7 bases, in that order; junction bases with no gene match: 8. The CDR3 here is CASKKQGASNEQFF. The CDR3 DNA reads TGTGCCAGCAAAAAACAGGGGGCGAGTAATGAGCAGTTCTTC.

The gene calls are TRBV5-1 and TRBJ1-1; 7 bases line up with TRBD1. The CDR3 runs to 15 residues. V was clipped by 5 bases and J by 3 bases; unmatched bases: 10. Germline CDR1 SGHRS, CDR2 YFSETQ. The CDR3: CASRERQGIDTEAFF. The CDR3 DNA sequence: TGCGCCAGCAGGGAAAGACAGGGAATCGACACTGAAGCTTTCTTT. The complete variable domain, with remaining parts taken from reference TRBV5-1 and TRBJ1-1, reads KAGVTQTPRYLIKTRGQQVTLSCSPISGHRSVSWYQQTPGQGLQFLFEYFSETQRNKGNFPGRFSGRQFSNSRSEMNVSTLELGDSALYLCASRERQGIDTEAFFGQGTRLTVV.

This chain links TRBV2 with TRBJ2-3; 7 bases align to TRBD2. Germline V gives CDR1 SNHLY, CDR2 FYNNEI. The junction had 9 bases not matched to a gene; V was cut back by 10 bases and J by 2 bases. CDR3 length equals 14 residues. The CDR3 is CATQSGTDTDTQYF. The CDR3 DNA follows: TGTGCCACCCAGAGCGGGACTGACACAGATACGCAGTATTTT.

The chain joins TRBV10-3 to TRBJ1-1; D not certain. Germline V CDR1 and CDR2: ENHRY, SYGVKD. Trimming shortened V by 7 bases and J by 1 base, and 10 bases separated the two germline ends. The CDR3 totals 13 residues. The CDR3 spells CAITGSENTEAFF. The CDR3 DNA follows: TGTGCCATCACGGGGAGCGAGAACACTGAAGCTTTCTTT.

This clone was found a few times. The chain carries TRBV7-3 and TRBJ2-2; D uncertain. The germline V gene encodes CDR1 SGHTA and CDR2 FQGTGA. This CDR3 is 15 amino acids long. V lost 0 bases to trimming and J lost 5 bases, with 10 bases between them. The CDR3 loop reads CASSLTQLPTGELFF. CDR3 coding DNA: TGTGCCAGCAGCTTAACCCAACTACCTACCGGGGAGCTGTTTTTT.

V gene TRBV25-1 combines with J gene TRBJ1-1; TRBD1 aligns across 9 bases. J was trimmed by 11 bases and V by 3 bases; bases with no gene match: 4. Germline V gives CDR1 MGHDK, CDR2 SYGVNS. CDR3 length: 12 amino acids. The CDR3 reads CASSEGQGSAFF. CDR3 nucleotides: TGTGCCAGCAGTGAGGGACAGGGTTCGGCTTTCTTT.

The genes are TRBV7-9 and TRBJ1-3; D is possibly TRBD1 (6 bases). The germline V gene has CDR1 SEHNR and CDR2 FQNEAQ (reference sequence). The CDR3 loop spans 13 amino acids. With 6 bases removed from V and 6 bases from J, the gap between germline ends came to 12 bases. The CDR3 sequence: CASRSGQINTIYF. CDR3 nucleotide sequence: TGTGCCAGCAGGTCCGGACAGATAAACACCATATATTTT.

The J gene is TRBJ1-1, the V gene TRBV30, with a weak D call TRBD1 (5 bases). Deletions cut 3 bases from V and 8 bases from J, with 10 bases between. Germline loops: CDR1 GTSNPN, CDR2 SVGIG (reference sequence). The CDR3 extends over 11 amino acids. In DNA form, the CDR3 reads TGTGCCTGGAGGATACAGGTGGAAGCTTTCTTT. Protein product: CAWRIQVEAFF.

The chain combines TRBV5-4 with TRBJ1-2; D may be TRBD1 (5 bases). The CDR3 has 14 amino acids. V lost 1 base and J lost 8, with 15 bases in between. CDR1 and CDR2 (germline): SGHNT, YYREEE (reference sequence). CDR3 amino acids: CASSLPGADGGYTF. In DNA form, the CDR3 reads TGTGCCAGCAGCTTGCCTGGGGCGGACGGCGGCTACACCTTC.

The chain links TRBV27 to TRBJ2-6, with D perhaps TRBD1 (5 bases). The V gene lost 1 base and the J gene lost 4 bases, with 11 bases spanning the gap. Germline-derived CDR1 and CDR2 are MNHEY and SMNVEV (reference sequence). CDR3 size: 16 residues. The CDR3 region has the DNA TGTGCCAGCAGTTTATTAGGGGTCCCCGGGGCCAACGTCCTGACTTTC. Its protein product is CASSLLGVPGANVLTF.

The chain recombines TRBV29-1 with TRBJ1-2, with TRBD1 matching 7 bases. Germline V gene data show CDR1 as SQVTM and CDR2 as ANQGSEA. This CDR3 comprises 15 residues. Trimming took 1 base from V and 8 from J; bases not matched to a gene: 13. This CDR3 is CSVEVGQRALGGYTF. The CDR3 DNA sequence: TGCAGCGTTGAAGTGGGACAGCGTGCCTTGGGAGGCTACACCTTC.

This chain joins TRBV27 and TRBJ1-2; D perhaps matches TRBD1 (5 bases). Germline V lookup: CDR1 MNHEY, CDR2 SMNVEV (reference sequence). Trimming cost V 3 bases and J 4 bases, with 12 bases left between them. The CDR3 has 14 residues. CDR3 DNA: TGTGCCAGCAGTTTTACGACAGATCCCTATGGCTACACCTTC. This encodes CASSFTTDPYGYTF.

The V call is TRBV15, the J call TRBJ2-2; TRBD1 matches 7 bases. The CDR3 is 14 residues long. CDR1 LNHNV and CDR2 YYDKDF come from the germline V gene (reference sequence). V lost 5 bases and J lost 4; bases outside the gene matches: 4. CDR3 DNA sequence: TGTGCCACCAGCTCGGGACAGAGCACCGGGGAGCTGTTTTTT. Protein sequence: CATSSGQSTGELFF.

The chain is built from TRBV6-6 and TRBJ2-3, with 11 nucleotides matching TRBD2. Germline CDR1 MNHNY, CDR2 SVGAGI (reference sequence). Trimming took 5 bases from V and 3 from J; bases not matched to a gene: 7. This CDR3 spans 16 amino acids. The CDR3: CASSLRLAGSTDTQYF. DNA of the CDR3: TGTGCCAGCAGTCTGCGACTAGCGGGGAGTACAGATACGCAGTATTTT.